This TCR beta chain was sequenced for a study of T-cell reconstitution after alpha-beta-depleted transplantation in children. TCRbeta library preparation incorporated unique molecular identifiers. TCRdb processed the PCR reads anew with MiXCR; each CDR3 protein has one entry. The data show hundreds of thousands of distinct CDR3 sequences, with less than 15% seen just once and 0.79% held by the top ten. The material sequenced was PBMCs, taken before TCRalphabeta/CD19-depleted stem cell transplant. The receptor was derived from a girl aged 2 to 10 with congenital amegakaryocytic thrombocytopenia, due to receive a stem cell transplant.

The CDR3 sequence is CATSRSTGRVETQYF. CDR3 nucleotide sequence: TGTGCCACCAGCAGATCGACAGGGCGTGTGGAGACCCAGTACTTC. The V gene is TRBV15, the J gene TRBJ2-5, with 7 bases lining up with TRBD1. Germline V lookup: CDR1 LNHNV, CDR2 YYDKDF (reference sequence). V lost 2 bases to trimming and J lost 5 bases; unmatched junction nucleotides: 8. CDR3 size: 15 residues.